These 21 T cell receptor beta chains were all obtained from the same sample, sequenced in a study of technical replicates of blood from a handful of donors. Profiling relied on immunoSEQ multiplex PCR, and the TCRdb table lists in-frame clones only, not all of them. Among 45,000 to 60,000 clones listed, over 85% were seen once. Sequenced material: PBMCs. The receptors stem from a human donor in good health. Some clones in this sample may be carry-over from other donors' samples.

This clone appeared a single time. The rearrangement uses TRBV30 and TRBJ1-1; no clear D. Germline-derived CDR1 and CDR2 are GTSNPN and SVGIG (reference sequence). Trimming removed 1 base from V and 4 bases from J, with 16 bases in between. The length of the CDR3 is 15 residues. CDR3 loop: CAWSGANTLGTEAFF. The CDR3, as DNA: TGTGCCTGGAGTGGGGCAAACACGTTGGGCACTGAAGCTTTCTTT.

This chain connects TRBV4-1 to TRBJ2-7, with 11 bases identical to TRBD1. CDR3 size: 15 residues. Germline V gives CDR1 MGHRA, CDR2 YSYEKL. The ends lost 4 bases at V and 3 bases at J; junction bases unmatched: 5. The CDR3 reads CASSPSGTGGYEQYF. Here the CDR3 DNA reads TGCGCCAGCAGCCCTTCTGGGACAGGGGGCTACGAGCAGTACTTC.

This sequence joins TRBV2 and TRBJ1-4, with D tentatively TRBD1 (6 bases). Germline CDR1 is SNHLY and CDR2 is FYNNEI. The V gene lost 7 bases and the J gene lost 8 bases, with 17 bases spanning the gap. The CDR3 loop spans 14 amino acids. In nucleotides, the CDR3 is TGTGCCAGCAAAAACAGGGAGTCGTCAGAAAAACTGTTTTTT. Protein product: CASKNRESSEKLFF.

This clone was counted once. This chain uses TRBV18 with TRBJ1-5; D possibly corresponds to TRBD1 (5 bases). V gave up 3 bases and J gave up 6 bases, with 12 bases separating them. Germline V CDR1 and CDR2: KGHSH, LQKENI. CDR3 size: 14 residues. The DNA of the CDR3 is TGTGCCAGCTCACCGACGGGGGGTGGTCAGCCCCAGCATTTT. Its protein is CASSPTGGGQPQHF.

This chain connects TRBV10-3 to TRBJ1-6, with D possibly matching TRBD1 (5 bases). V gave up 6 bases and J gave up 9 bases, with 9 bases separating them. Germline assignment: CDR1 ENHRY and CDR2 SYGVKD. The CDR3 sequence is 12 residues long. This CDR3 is CAIRTDSSPLHF. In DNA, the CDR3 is TGTGCCATCAGGACAGACAGTTCACCCCTCCACTTT.

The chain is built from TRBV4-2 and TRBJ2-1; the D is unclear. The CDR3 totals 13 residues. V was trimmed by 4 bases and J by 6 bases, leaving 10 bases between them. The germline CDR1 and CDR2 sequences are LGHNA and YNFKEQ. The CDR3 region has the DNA TGTGCCAGCAGCCTTGGCCCTCTCAATGAGCAGTTCTTC. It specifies CASSLGPLNEQFF.

The DNA of the CDR3 is TGTGCCAGCAGGACCGGGAGTAAAAACATTCAGTACTTC. This encodes CASRTGSKNIQYF. This chain links TRBV2 with TRBJ2-4, with a tentative D call TRBD2 (6 bases). Germline-derived CDR1 and CDR2 are SNHLY and FYNNEI. Trimming took 6 bases from V and 4 from J, leaving 10 bases between them. CDR3 length: 13 amino acids.

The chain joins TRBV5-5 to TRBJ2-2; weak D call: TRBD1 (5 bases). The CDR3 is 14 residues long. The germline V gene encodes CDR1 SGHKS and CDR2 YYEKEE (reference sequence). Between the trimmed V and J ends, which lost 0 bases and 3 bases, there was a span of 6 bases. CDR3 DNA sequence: TGTGCCAGCAGCTTGGTGGGGCACACCGGGGAGCTGTTTTTT. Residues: CASSLVGHTGELFF.

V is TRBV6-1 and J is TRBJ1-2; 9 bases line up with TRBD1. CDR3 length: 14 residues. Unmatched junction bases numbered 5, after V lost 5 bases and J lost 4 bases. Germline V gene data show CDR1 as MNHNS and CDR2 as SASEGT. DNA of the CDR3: TGTGCCAGCAGTACCCCGGGACAGGGCTATGGCTACACCTTC. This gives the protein CASSTPGQGYGYTF.

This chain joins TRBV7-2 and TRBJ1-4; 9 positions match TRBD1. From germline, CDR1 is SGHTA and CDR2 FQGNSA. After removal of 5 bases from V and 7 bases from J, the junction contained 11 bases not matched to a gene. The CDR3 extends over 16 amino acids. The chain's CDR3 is CASSRDRVAVGEKLFF. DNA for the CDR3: TGTGCCAGCAGCCGGGACAGGGTTGCCGTTGGTGAAAAACTGTTTTTT.

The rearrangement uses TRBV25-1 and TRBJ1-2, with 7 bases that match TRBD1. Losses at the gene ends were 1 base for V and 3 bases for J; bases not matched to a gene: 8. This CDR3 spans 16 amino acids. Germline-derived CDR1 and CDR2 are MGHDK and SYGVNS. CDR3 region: CASSESGQAYDYGYTF. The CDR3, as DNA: TGTGCCAGCAGTGAATCCGGACAGGCGTACGACTATGGCTACACCTTC.

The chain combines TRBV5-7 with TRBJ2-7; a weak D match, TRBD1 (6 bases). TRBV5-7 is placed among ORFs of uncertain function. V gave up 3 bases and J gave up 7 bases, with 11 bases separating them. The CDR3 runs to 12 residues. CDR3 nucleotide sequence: TGTGCCAGCAGCTACAGGGCGCGTGAGCAGTACTTC. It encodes CASSYRAREQYF.

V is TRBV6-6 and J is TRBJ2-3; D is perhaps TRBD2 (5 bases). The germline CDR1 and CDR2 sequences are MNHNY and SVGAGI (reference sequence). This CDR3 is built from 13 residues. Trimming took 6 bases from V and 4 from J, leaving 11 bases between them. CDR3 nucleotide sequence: TGTGCCAGCAGCCGAGGGATGGCAGATACGCAGTATTTT. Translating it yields CASSRGMADTQYF.

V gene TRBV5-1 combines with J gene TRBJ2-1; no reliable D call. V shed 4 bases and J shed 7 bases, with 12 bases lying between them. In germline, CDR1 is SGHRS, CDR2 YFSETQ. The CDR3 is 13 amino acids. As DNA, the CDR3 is TGCGCCAGCAGCCCCACTACGGAGAATGAGCAGTTCTTC. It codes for CASSPTTENEQFF.

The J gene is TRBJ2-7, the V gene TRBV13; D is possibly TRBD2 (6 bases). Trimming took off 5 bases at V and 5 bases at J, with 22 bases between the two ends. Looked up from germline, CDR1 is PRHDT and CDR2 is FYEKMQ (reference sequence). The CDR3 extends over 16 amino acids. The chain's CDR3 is CASSVWGVLNVDEQYF. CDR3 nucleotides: TGTGCCAGCAGCGTGTGGGGGGTCCTGAATGTCGACGAGCAGTACTTC.

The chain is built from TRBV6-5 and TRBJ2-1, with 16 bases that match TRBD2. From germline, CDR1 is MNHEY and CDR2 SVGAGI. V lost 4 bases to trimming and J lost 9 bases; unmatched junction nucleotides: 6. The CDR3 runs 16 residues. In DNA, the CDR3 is TGTGCCAGCAGTTCCCCGGGACTAGCGGGGGGGGGTGAGCAGTTCTTC. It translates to CASSSPGLAGGGEQFF.

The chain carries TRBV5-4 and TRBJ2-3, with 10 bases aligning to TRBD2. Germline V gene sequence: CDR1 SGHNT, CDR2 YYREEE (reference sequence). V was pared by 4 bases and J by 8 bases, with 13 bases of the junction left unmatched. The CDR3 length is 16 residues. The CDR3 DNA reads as TGTGCCAGCAGCCTGTACGGACTAGCGGAAAAGAGTACGCAGTATTTT. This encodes CASSLYGLAEKSTQYF.

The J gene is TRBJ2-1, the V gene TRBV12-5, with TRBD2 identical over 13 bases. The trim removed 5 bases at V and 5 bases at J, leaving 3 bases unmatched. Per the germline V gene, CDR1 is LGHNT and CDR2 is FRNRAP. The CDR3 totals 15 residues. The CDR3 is CASGIGLAGDNEQFF. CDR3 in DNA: TGTGCTAGTGGTATAGGACTAGCGGGAGACAATGAGCAGTTCTTC. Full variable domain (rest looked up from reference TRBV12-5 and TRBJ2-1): DARVTQTPRHKVTEMGQEVTMRCQPILGHNTVFWYRQTMMQGLELLAYFRNRAPLDDSGMPKDRFSAEMPDATLATLKIQPSEPRDSAVYFCASGIGLAGDNEQFFGPGTRLTVL.

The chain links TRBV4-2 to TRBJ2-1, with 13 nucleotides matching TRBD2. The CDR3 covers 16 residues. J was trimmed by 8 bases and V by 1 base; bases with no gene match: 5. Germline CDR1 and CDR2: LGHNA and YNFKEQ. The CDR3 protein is CASSQVGTSGVDEQFF. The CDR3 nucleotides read TGTGCCAGCAGCCAAGTAGGGACTAGCGGGGTCGATGAGCAGTTCTTC.

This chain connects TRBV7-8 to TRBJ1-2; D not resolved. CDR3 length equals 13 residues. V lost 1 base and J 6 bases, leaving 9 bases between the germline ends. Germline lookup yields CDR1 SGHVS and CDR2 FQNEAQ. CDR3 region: CASSLGAVDGYTF. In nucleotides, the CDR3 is TGTGCCAGCAGCTTAGGGGCAGTCGATGGCTACACCTTC.

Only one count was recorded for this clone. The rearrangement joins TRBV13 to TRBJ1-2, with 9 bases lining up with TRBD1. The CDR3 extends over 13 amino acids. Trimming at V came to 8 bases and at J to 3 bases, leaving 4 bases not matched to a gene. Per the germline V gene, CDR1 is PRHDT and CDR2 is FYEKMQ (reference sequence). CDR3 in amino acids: CASAQGADYGYTF. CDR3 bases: TGTGCCAGCGCACAGGGGGCGGACTATGGCTACACCTTC.